The entry below describes one T cell receptor beta chain. The authors ran a second PCR of about 7 to 12 cycles using a sample-barcoded 5' primer and a J-beta primer mix. A template-switch adaptor with 12 random nucleotides tagged each cDNA molecule. Using its own MiXCR run on the 5' RACE reads, TCRdb lists one record per CDR3 protein. This table has approximately 880,000 distinct CDR3 sequences, about 44% appearing once. Germline assignment: CDR1 WSHSY and CDR2 SAAADI. This CDR3 has 14 amino acids. V was cut by 0 bases and J by 3 bases, with 9 bases left in between. The sample belongs to a study of blood T cells in healthy people across ages.

The gene calls are TRBV10-2 and TRBJ2-7; TRBD2 is a possible D gene (5 bases). The origin of this receptor is a man between 25 and 39 years old in good health. The sequenced sample was blood. The CDR3 bases are TGCGCCAGCAGTGAGTCACGGGGAAGCTACGAGCAGTACTTC. As protein: CASSESRGSYEQYF.